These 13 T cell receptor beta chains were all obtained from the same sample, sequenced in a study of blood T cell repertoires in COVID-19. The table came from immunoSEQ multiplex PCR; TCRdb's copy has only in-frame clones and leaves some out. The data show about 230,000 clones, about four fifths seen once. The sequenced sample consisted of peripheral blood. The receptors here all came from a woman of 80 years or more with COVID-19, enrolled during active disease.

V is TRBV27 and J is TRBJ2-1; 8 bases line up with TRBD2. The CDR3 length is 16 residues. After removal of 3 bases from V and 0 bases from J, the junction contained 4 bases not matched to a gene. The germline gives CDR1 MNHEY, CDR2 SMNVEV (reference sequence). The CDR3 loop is CASSFSGGYSYNEQFF. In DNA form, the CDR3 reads TGTGCCAGCAGTTTTTCGGGGGGGTACTCCTACAATGAGCAGTTCTTC.

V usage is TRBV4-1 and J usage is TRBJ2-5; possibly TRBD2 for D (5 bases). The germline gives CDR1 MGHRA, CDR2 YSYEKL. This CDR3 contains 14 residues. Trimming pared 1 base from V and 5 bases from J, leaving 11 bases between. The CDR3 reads CASSQGISAETQYF. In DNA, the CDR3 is TGCGCCAGCAGCCAAGGCATTAGCGCGGAGACCCAGTACTTC.

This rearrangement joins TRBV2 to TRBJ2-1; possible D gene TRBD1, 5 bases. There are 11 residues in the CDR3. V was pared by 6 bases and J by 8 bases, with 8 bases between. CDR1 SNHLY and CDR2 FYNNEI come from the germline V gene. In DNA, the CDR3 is TGTGCCAGCAGACAGGCAGATGAGCAGTTCTTC. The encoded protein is CASRQADEQFF. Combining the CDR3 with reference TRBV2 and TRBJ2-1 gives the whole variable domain EPEVTQTPSHQVTQMGQEVILRCVPISNHLYFYWYRQILGQKVEFLVSFYNNEISEKSEIFDDQFSVERPDGSNFTLKIRSTKLEDSAMYFCASRQADEQFFGPGTRLTVL.

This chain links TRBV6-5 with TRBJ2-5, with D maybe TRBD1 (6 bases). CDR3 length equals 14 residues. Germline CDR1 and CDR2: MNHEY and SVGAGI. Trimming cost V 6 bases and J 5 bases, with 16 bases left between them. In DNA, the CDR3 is TGTGCCAGCAGACAGGGCTGGGCGGAGGAGACCCAGTACTTC. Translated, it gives CASRQGWAEETQYF.

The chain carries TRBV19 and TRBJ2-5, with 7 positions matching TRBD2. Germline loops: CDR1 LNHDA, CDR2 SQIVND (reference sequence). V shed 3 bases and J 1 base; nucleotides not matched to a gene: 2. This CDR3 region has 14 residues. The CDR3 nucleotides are TGTGCCAGTAGTATTGGGACTACCCAAGAGACCCAGTACTTC. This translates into CASSIGTTQETQYF. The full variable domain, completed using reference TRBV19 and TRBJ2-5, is DGGITQSPKYLFRKEGQNVTLSCEQNLNHDAMYWYRQDPGQGLRLIYYSQIVNDFQKGDIAEGYSVSREKKESFPLTVTSAQKNPTAFYLCASSIGTTQETQYFGPGTRLLVL.

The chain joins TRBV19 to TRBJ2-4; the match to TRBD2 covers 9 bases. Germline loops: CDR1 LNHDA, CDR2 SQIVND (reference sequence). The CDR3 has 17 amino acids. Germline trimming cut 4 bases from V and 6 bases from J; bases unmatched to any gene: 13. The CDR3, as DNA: TGTGCCAGTAGTACCCCGCTAGCGGGGAATCTACGAAACATTCAGTACTTC. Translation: CASSTPLAGNLRNIQYF. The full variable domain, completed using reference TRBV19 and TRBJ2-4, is DGGITQSPKYLFRKEGQNVTLSCEQNLNHDAMYWYRQDPGQGLRLIYYSQIVNDFQKGDIAEGYSVSREKKESFPLTVTSAQKNPTAFYLCASSTPLAGNLRNIQYFGAGTRLSVL.

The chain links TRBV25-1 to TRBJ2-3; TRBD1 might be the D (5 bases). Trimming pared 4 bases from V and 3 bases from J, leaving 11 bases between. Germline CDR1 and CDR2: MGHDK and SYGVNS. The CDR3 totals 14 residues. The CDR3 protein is CASSGSPGTDTQYF. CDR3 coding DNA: TGTGCCAGCAGTGGGTCGCCAGGGACAGATACGCAGTATTTT.

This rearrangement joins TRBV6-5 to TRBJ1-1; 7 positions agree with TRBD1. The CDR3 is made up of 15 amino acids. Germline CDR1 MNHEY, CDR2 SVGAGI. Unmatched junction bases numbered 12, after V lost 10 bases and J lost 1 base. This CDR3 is CATRAGTESNTEAFF. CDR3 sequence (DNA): TGTGCCACTAGGGCCGGGACAGAATCGAACACTGAAGCTTTCTTT.

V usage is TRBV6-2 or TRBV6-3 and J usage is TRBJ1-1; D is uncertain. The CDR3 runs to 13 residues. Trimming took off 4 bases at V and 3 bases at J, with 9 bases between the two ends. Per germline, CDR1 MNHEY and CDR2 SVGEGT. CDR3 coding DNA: TGTGCCAGCAGTTCTAGGATGGACACTGAAGCTTTCTTT. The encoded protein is CASSSRMDTEAFF.

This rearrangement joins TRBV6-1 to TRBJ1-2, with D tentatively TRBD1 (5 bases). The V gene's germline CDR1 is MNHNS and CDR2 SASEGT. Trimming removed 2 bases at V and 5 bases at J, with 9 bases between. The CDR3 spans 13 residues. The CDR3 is CASSERGFYGYTF. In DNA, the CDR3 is TGTGCCAGCAGTGAAAGGGGATTTTATGGCTACACCTTC.

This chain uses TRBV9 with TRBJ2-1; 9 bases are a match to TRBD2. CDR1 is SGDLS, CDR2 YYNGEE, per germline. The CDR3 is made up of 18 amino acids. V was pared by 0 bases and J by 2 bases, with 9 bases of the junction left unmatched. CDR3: CASSVGGRRLAAYNEQFF. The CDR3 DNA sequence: TGTGCCAGCAGCGTAGGGGGGAGGAGACTAGCGGCCTACAATGAGCAGTTCTTC.

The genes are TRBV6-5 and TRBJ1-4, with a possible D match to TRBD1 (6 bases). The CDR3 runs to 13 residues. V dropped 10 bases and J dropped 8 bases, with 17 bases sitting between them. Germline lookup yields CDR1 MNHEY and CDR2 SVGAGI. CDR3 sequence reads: CATRKGGDEKLFF. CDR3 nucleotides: TGTGCCACCCGAAAGGGGGGGGACGAAAAACTGTTTTTT.

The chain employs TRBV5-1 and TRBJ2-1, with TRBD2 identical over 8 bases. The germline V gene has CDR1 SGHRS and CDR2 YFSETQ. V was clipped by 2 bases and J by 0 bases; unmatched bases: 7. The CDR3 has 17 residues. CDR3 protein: CASSLASGPSSYNEQFF. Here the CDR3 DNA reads TGCGCCAGCAGCTTAGCTAGCGGGCCTAGCTCCTACAATGAGCAGTTCTTC.